The 23 T cell receptor beta chains given below trace back to one sample, sequenced in a study of persistence of HIV-infected CD4 T cells. The immunoSEQ assay was version 4, run in survey mode. Profiled with immunoSEQ multiplex PCR; TCRdb holds only in-frame clones, not every one. The table includes roughly 32,000 clones, roughly 82% detected once. Their recognized antigens are unknown. Cells were stimulated with overlapping HIV-1 Gag 15-mer peptides. CD40L/CD69 double-negative CD45RO-high memory CD4+ T cells were collected. The input for sequencing was CD4+ T cells sorted from PBMCs after approximately 20-hour stimulation, taken from a patient who received antiretroviral therapy. Receptors originate from an adult woman with HIV who was CMV-seropositive.

The chain recombines TRBV5-1 with TRBJ2-1; no clear D gene. V was shortened by 0 bases and J by 2 bases, with 6 bases between the two germline ends. CDR1 SGHRS and CDR2 YFSETQ come from the germline V gene. The CDR3 has 14 amino acids. In DNA form, the CDR3 reads TGCGCCAGCAGCTTGGAACAGACCTACAATGAGCAGTTCTTC. This encodes CASSLEQTYNEQFF. The variable domain in full, with the rest retrieved from reference TRBV5-1 and TRBJ2-1, is KAGVTQTPRYLIKTRGQQVTLSCSPISGHRSVSWYQQTPGQGLQFLFEYFSETQRNKGNFPGRFSGRQFSNSRSEMNVSTLELGDSALYLCASSLEQTYNEQFFGPGTRLTVL.

The V and J genes are TRBV3-1 (or the pseudogene TRBV3-2) and TRBJ2-2; 8 bases align to TRBD1. V shed 8 bases, J shed 7 bases, and the junction held 9 bases outside the gene matches. The CDR3 consists of 14 residues. Germline V gene lookup returns CDR1 LGHDT and CDR2 YNNKEL (reference sequence). The chain's CDR3 is CASSGRGQVGELFF. The DNA of the CDR3 is TGTGCCAGCTCGGGCAGGGGGCAAGTCGGGGAGCTGTTTTTT.

The chain uses TRBV16 and TRBJ2-1; no reliable D call. V dropped 4 bases and J dropped 5 bases, with 9 bases sitting between them. The CDR3 contains 13 residues. Germline V gene sequence: CDR1 KGHSY, CDR2 FQNENV. In DNA form, the CDR3 reads TGTGCCAGCAGCCCGGGCCTGAACAATGAGCAGTTCTTC. It is translated as CASSPGLNNEQFF.

The V gene is TRBV3-1 (or the pseudogene TRBV3-2), the J gene TRBJ1-4; 7 positions agree with TRBD1. The junction had 2 bases not matched to a gene; V was cut back by 2 bases and J by 8 bases. This CDR3 contains 13 residues. Per germline, CDR1 LGHDT and CDR2 YNNKEL (reference sequence). The CDR3 is CASSQIRGEKLFF. The DNA for the CDR3 is TGTGCCAGCAGCCAAATCAGGGGGGAAAAACTGTTTTTT.

The sample holds a few counts of this clone. V and J are TRBV7-8 and TRBJ2-3; 14 bases align to TRBD2. Germline V gene data show CDR1 as SGHVS and CDR2 as FQNEAQ. The ends lost 5 bases at V and 5 bases at J; junction bases unmatched: 6. This CDR3 comprises 16 residues. The CDR3 coding sequence is TGTGCCAGCAGCCTACCGACTAGCGGGGGGGAAGATACGCAGTATTTT. Translating gives CASSLPTSGGEDTQYF.

In its sample, this clone was seen a few times. This chain connects TRBV27 to TRBJ2-7; 7 bases fit TRBD2. The CDR3 length is 15 residues. The ends lost 4 bases at V and 6 bases at J; junction bases unmatched: 12. In germline, CDR1 is MNHEY, CDR2 SMNVEV (reference sequence). The CDR3 coding sequence is TGTGCCAGCAGTTCTACTCCGGCGGGAGACCGCGAGCAGTACTTC. Encoded protein: CASSSTPAGDREQYF.

In its sample, this clone was seen once. The chain has TRBV7-9 and TRBJ2-1; 7 nucleotides agree with TRBD1. Losses at the gene ends were 1 base for V and 5 bases for J; bases not matched to a gene: 5. The CDR3 is made up of 15 amino acids. The V gene's germline CDR1 is SEHNR and CDR2 FQNEAQ (reference sequence). CDR3 loop: CASSLGQGGHNEQFF. As DNA, the CDR3 is TGTGCCAGCAGCTTAGGACAGGGCGGCCACAATGAGCAGTTCTTC.

About this clone: Compared with germline, one end of the junction differs, possibly owing to a read error. The rearrangement uses TRBV11-3 and TRBJ2-5, with 10 bases identical to TRBD2. This CDR3 contains 16 residues. CDR1 is SGHNT and CDR2 is YENEEA in the germline V gene. CDR3 sequence reads: CASGLRAGGYQETQYF. The CDR3 bases are TGTGCCAGCGGCTTAAGAGCGGGGGGGTACCAAGAGACCCAGTACTTC.

The chain couples TRBV5-1 to TRBJ2-5, with D possibly called TRBD1 or TRBD2 (5 bases each). This CDR3 comprises 14 residues. Looked up from germline, CDR1 is SGHRS and CDR2 is YFSETQ. The V and J ends lost 0 bases and 1 base respectively, with 7 bases between them. CDR3 coding DNA: TGCGCCAGCAGCTTGGCCGGGGCCCAAGAGACCCAGTACTTC. Translation gives CASSLAGAQETQYF. The full variable domain, with the rest looked up from reference TRBV5-1 and TRBJ2-5, is KAGVTQTPRYLIKTRGQQVTLSCSPISGHRSVSWYQQTPGQGLQFLFEYFSETQRNKGNFPGRFSGRQFSNSRSEMNVSTLELGDSALYLCASSLAGAQETQYFGPGTRLLVL.

Written as DNA, the CDR3 is TGCGCCAGCAGTTGGGATGGAGCTGAAAAACTGTTTTTT. This sequence encodes CASSWDGAEKLFF. The J gene is TRBJ1-4, the V gene TRBV5-1, with unresolved D. Germline V lookup: CDR1 SGHRS, CDR2 YFSETQ. Trimming took 5 bases from V and 7 from J, leaving 12 bases between them. This CDR3 spans 13 amino acids. Filled out from reference TRBV5-1 and TRBJ1-4, the complete variable domain reads KAGVTQTPRYLIKTRGQQVTLSCSPISGHRSVSWYQQTPGQGLQFLFEYFSETQRNKGNFPGRFSGRQFSNSRSEMNVSTLELGDSALYLCASSWDGAEKLFFGSGTQLSVL.

The chain couples TRBV9 to TRBJ1-6, with 7 nucleotides matching TRBD1. V shed 3 bases, J shed 4 bases, and the junction held 10 bases outside the gene matches. Germline lookup yields CDR1 SGDLS and CDR2 YYNGEE. The CDR3 spans 17 residues. This CDR3 reads CASSATGAEVYNSPLHF. As DNA, the CDR3 is TGTGCCAGCAGCGCCACAGGGGCGGAGGTTTATAATTCACCCCTCCACTTT.

A word on this clone: A junction boundary mismatches the germline segment, possibly from a read error. This chain links TRBV7-6 with TRBJ2-2; D may be TRBD1 (5 bases). The germline V gene encodes CDR1 SGHVS and CDR2 FNYEAQ. CDR3 length: 13 residues. The CDR3 protein is CAVRGSNIGELFF. The CDR3 DNA reads TGTGCCGTAAGGGGTTCGAACATCGGGGAGCTGTTTTTT.

The chain carries TRBV5-6 and TRBJ2-1; 8 bases align to TRBD1. Germline V gene lookup returns CDR1 SGHDT and CDR2 YYEEEE. V lost 0 bases to trimming and J lost 7 bases; unmatched junction nucleotides: 15. The CDR3 consists of 18 residues. CDR3 protein: CASSLVGQGSSRGNEQFF. The CDR3 DNA follows: TGTGCCAGCAGCTTGGTAGGACAGGGCTCCTCCCGTGGGAATGAGCAGTTCTTC.

J is TRBJ2-7 and V is TRBV5-5; 10 nucleotides match TRBD1. V was clipped by 4 bases and J by 4 bases; unmatched bases: 5. The CDR3 is 14 amino acids. Germline lookup yields CDR1 SGHKS and CDR2 YYEKEE (reference sequence). The CDR3: CASSNRQGAYEQYF. DNA for the CDR3: TGTGCCAGCAGCAACCGACAGGGGGCATACGAGCAGTACTTC.

The rearrangement joins TRBV7-2 to TRBJ1-1; 12 bases match TRBD1. The CDR3 totals 19 residues. J was trimmed by 4 bases and V by 2 bases; bases with no gene match: 14. Germline V gives CDR1 SGHTA, CDR2 FQGNSA. In nucleotides, the CDR3 is TGTGCCAGCAGCTTATTGGGAGGCGGGACAGGGGGCGCCGGCACTGAAGCTTTCTTT. The encoded protein is CASSLLGGGTGGAGTEAFF. The full variable domain, completed using reference TRBV7-2 and TRBJ1-1, is GAGVSQSPSNKVTEKGKDVELRCDPISGHTALYWYRQSLGQGLEFLIYFQGNSAPDKSGLPSDRFSAERTGGSVSTLTIQRTQQEDSAVYLCASSLLGGGTGGAGTEAFFGQGTRLTVV.

This chain uses TRBV3-1 (or the pseudogene TRBV3-2) with TRBJ1-1; 12 positions match TRBD1. The CDR3 contains 18 residues. Trimming cost V 4 bases and J 5 bases; bases outside gene matches: 14. Looked up from germline, CDR1 is LGHDT and CDR2 is YNNKEL (reference sequence). DNA for the CDR3: TGTGCCAGCAGCCGCACGGGGACAGGGGGCGCTGGGAGGACTGAAGCTTTCTTT. It is translated as CASSRTGTGGAGRTEAFF.

DNA of the CDR3: TGTGCCACCAGTGATCTGGACAGGGGGCTGGTTACGCAGTATTTT. Translating gives CATSDLDRGLVTQYF. J is TRBJ2-3 and V is TRBV24-1, with 11 bases that match TRBD1. This CDR3 has 15 residues. V gave up 3 bases and J gave up 8 bases; unmatched junction bases: 6. Per germline, CDR1 KGHDR and CDR2 SFDVKD.

V and J are TRBV9 and TRBJ2-3; D unclear. V lost 0 bases, J lost 0 bases, and 8 bases lay in between. Germline CDR1 reads SGDLS; CDR2 reads YYNGEE. The length of the CDR3 is 15 residues. CDR3 coding DNA: TGTGCCAGCAGCGTAGACTCTGGGAGCACAGATACGCAGTATTTT. Translating it yields CASSVDSGSTDTQYF.

Regarding this clone: Other DNA variants within this sample encode the same CDR3. The CDR3 coding sequence is TGTGCCAGTAGTACGGGGGACAGGCGTGGGGGTAAGGCCCAGCATTTT. It translates to CASSTGDRRGGKAQHF. The V and J genes are TRBV19 and TRBJ1-5; 8 bases are shared with TRBD1. After removal of 4 bases from V and 11 bases from J, the junction contained 16 bases not matched to a gene. The CDR3 runs 16 residues. CDR1 is LNHDA and CDR2 is SQIVND in the germline V gene (reference sequence).

This chain uses TRBV5-4 with TRBJ2-4; no clear D. The V gene lost 0 bases and the J gene lost 3 bases, with 10 bases spanning the gap. CDR1 and CDR2 from the germline V gene are SGHNT and YYREEE (reference sequence). CDR3 length equals 15 residues. For the CDR3, the DNA is TGTGCCAGCAGCTTGGGAGCATTTGGCAAAAACATTCAGTACTTC. This sequence encodes CASSLGAFGKNIQYF.

The chain uses TRBV5-1 and TRBJ2-1; TRBD2 aligns across 11 bases. Germline V gene sequence: CDR1 SGHRS, CDR2 YFSETQ. Unmatched junction bases numbered 18, after V lost 6 bases and J lost 10 bases. There are 17 residues in the CDR3. The CDR3 coding sequence is TGCGCCAGCACCCTATCTATCTCCCGACTAGCGGGAACCGAGCAGTTCTTC. Protein product: CASTLSISRLAGTEQFF.

This chain links TRBV2 with TRBJ2-7, with D uncertain. CDR1 is SNHLY and CDR2 is FYNNEI in the germline V gene. V was cut by 6 bases and J by 2 bases, with 17 bases left in between. This CDR3 comprises 15 residues. The CDR3 DNA follows: TGTGCCAGCAGCGAATCGGGCAGCCTAGCCTACGAGCAGTACTTC. Translated: CASSESGSLAYEQYF. Complete variable domain (other parts from reference TRBV2 and TRBJ2-7): EPEVTQTPSHQVTQMGQEVILRCVPISNHLYFYWYRQILGQKVEFLVSFYNNEISEKSEIFDDQFSVERPDGSNFTLKIRSTKLEDSAMYFCASSESGSLAYEQYFGPGTRLTVT.

This chain joins TRBV9 and TRBJ2-1, with 13 positions matching TRBD2. The CDR3 is 20 residues long. Trimming removed 1 base from V and 2 bases from J; junction bases left unmatched: 12. Germline V lookup: CDR1 SGDLS, CDR2 YYNGEE. The CDR3 spells CASSVTPLAGGVGPYNEQFF. DNA of the CDR3: TGTGCCAGCAGCGTAACCCCACTAGCGGGAGGGGTCGGCCCCTACAATGAGCAGTTCTTC.